The entry below gives a single T cell receptor beta chain sequence along with its context. Its target is unknown. This sample stems from a study of identical twins. TCRdb re-derived calls from the 5' RACE reads in MiXCR, one entry per CDR3 protein. The data hold about 890,000 distinct CDR3 sequences, with around an eighth observed a single time. Study-level findings and limits: Potential partial confounding of zero-insertion analyses by invariant MAIT and iNKT cells was noted.

These sequences were also reported in another study, on yellow fever vaccine responses in identical twins.

The TCR originated in a woman between 18 and 29 years old in good health. The sample consisted of PBMCs.

CDR3: CASSPPGQGVPAYEQYV. The CDR3, as DNA: TGTGCCAGCAGCCCTCCGGGACAGGGCGTCCCAGCCTACGAGCAGTACGTC. V usage is TRBV11-2 and J usage is TRBJ2-7, with 9 bases lining up with TRBD1. Germline loops: CDR1 SGHAT, CDR2 FQNNGV. Losses at the gene ends were 5 bases for V and 2 bases for J; bases not matched to a gene: 13. The CDR3 is 17 residues long.